Listed here are 31 T cell receptor beta chains from one sample, sequenced in a study of blood T cell repertoires in COVID-19. Using immunoSEQ multiplex PCR, the repertoire was profiled, and TCRdb retains in-frame clones only, with some absent. The profile shows some 87,000 clones, about 84% of them singletons. Sequenced: peripheral blood. These receptors all come from a human donor in a cohort sampled during active COVID-19.

The chain links TRBV9 to TRBJ2-2; 7 positions agree with TRBD1. V lost 0 bases, J lost 6 bases, and 5 bases stayed unmatched. This CDR3 comprises 15 residues. In germline, CDR1 is SGDLS, CDR2 YYNGEE. Here the CDR3 reads CASSVGTGDAGELFF. The CDR3 DNA is TGTGCCAGCAGCGTAGGCACAGGGGATGCCGGGGAGCTGTTTTTT.

The genes are TRBV27 and TRBJ2-1, with TRBD2 matching over 8 bases. CDR1 is MNHEY and CDR2 is SMNVEV in the germline V gene (reference sequence). CDR3 length: 17 amino acids. Trimming cost V 5 bases and J 2 bases; bases outside gene matches: 11. CDR3 amino acids: CASSPIGSGGPYNEQFF. The CDR3 region has the DNA TGTGCCAGCAGTCCCATAGGAAGCGGGGGTCCCTACAATGAGCAGTTCTTC.

The rearrangement joins TRBV5-5 to TRBJ1-4; D call uncertain. The CDR3 is 17 residues long. Germline V gene data show CDR1 as SGHKS and CDR2 as YYEKEE (reference sequence). V dropped 4 bases and J dropped 0 bases, with 16 bases sitting between them. The CDR3 nucleotides read TGTGCCAGCAGCCTACGAGGGAATACGGCAACTAATGAAAAACTGTTTTTT. Its protein is CASSLRGNTATNEKLFF.

The rearrangement joins TRBV14 to TRBJ2-5, with TRBD1 matching 11 bases. The CDR3 loop spans 15 amino acids. Germline loops: CDR1 SGHDN, CDR2 FVKESK. Trimming took 4 bases from V and 2 from J; bases not matched to a gene: 3. CDR3 amino acids: CASSLRDRGQETQYF. Written as DNA, the CDR3 is TGTGCCAGCAGCCTCCGGGACAGGGGGCAAGAGACCCAGTACTTC.

The count of this clone is one. This chain uses TRBV13 with TRBJ1-3; 8 nucleotides line up with TRBD1. In germline, CDR1 is PRHDT, CDR2 FYEKMQ (reference sequence). The CDR3 is made up of 16 amino acids. The V segment lost 4 bases and the J segment 2 bases; nucleotides outside the gene matches: 7. The DNA of the CDR3 is TGTGCCAGCAGCTCCCGGGGACAGGCTGCTGGAAACACCATATATTTT. Its translation: CASSSRGQAAGNTIYF.

This chain joins TRBV5-6 and TRBJ1-2; D might be TRBD1 (6 bases). Trimming removed 4 bases from V and 4 bases from J, with 20 bases in between. Germline CDR1 SGHDT, CDR2 YYEEEE. There are 16 residues in the CDR3. The DNA for the CDR3 is TGTGCCAGCAGCCGAAAGGAGTTCAGGACAGTCTATGGCTACACCTTC. Its protein is CASSRKEFRTVYGYTF.

The chain recombines TRBV19 with TRBJ1-2, with D unresolved. The CDR3 consists of 18 residues. The V gene's germline CDR1 is LNHDA and CDR2 SQIVND (reference sequence). V lost 5 bases and J 0 bases, leaving 22 bases between the germline ends. For the CDR3, the DNA is TGTGCCAGTAGTCACGGCCCCCGGGGAGGTACCACTAACTATGGCTACACCTTC. Protein sequence: CASSHGPRGGTTNYGYTF. The full variable domain, in which reference TRBV19 and TRBJ1-2 provide the parts outside the CDR3, is DGGITQSPKYLFRKEGQNVTLSCEQNLNHDAMYWYRQDPGQGLRLIYYSQIVNDFQKGDIAEGYSVSREKKESFPLTVTSAQKNPTAFYLCASSHGPRGGTTNYGYTFGSGTRLTVV.

In its sample, this clone was seen a few times. The chain joins TRBV27 to TRBJ1-1; D not resolved. There are 15 residues in the CDR3. Per the germline V gene, CDR1 is MNHEY and CDR2 is SMNVEV (reference sequence). V was cut by 0 bases and J by 0 bases, with 8 bases left in between. DNA of the CDR3: TGTGCCAGCAGTTTATCGAAGAGGTTGAACACTGAAGCTTTCTTT. Translating it yields CASSLSKRLNTEAFF.

This chain uses TRBV7-8 with TRBJ1-3, with D possibly matching TRBD1 (6 bases). CDR1 is SGHVS, CDR2 FQNEAQ, per germline. Trimming took 1 base from V and 4 from J, leaving 14 bases between them. The CDR3 totals 16 residues. CDR3 region: CASSLGYRAPGNTIYF. The CDR3 DNA is TGTGCCAGCAGCTTAGGGTACAGGGCGCCGGGAAACACCATATATTTT.

The V call is TRBV7-8, the J call TRBJ1-3; a weak D match, TRBD1 (5 bases). V lost 5 bases to trimming and J lost 0 bases, with 11 bases between them. The length of the CDR3 is 15 residues. Germline CDR1 and CDR2: SGHVS and FQNEAQ. CDR3 nucleotide sequence: TGTGCCAGCAGCACAACACAGGTCTCTGGAAACACCATATATTTT. Amino acids: CASSTTQVSGNTIYF.

The CDR3 sequence is CASRTSGGRTDTQYF. The CDR3 nucleotides read TGTGCCAGTAGGACTAGCGGGGGGCGCACAGATACGCAGTATTTT. This chain joins TRBV19 and TRBJ2-3; 13 bases align to TRBD2. The CDR3 has 15 residues. Trimming at V came to 6 bases and at J to 1 base, leaving 1 base not matched to a gene. Per germline, CDR1 LNHDA and CDR2 SQIVND (reference sequence).

J is TRBJ2-7 and V is TRBV11-2, with no clear D. The CDR3 consists of 12 residues. Germline assignment: CDR1 SGHAT and CDR2 FQNNGV. V shed 5 bases and J shed 6 bases, with 11 bases lying between them. Here the CDR3 reads CASSVSTFEQYF. In DNA, the CDR3 is TGTGCCAGCAGCGTAAGCACGTTCGAGCAGTACTTC.

The rearrangement joins TRBV9 to TRBJ2-7, with 8 positions matching TRBD1. The CDR3 totals 14 residues. With 6 bases clipped from V and 6 bases from J, the junction kept 11 bases outside the gene matches. Germline CDR1 reads SGDLS; CDR2 reads YYNGEE. The CDR3 DNA follows: TGTGCCAGCACCCCCCTAACAGGGACAGGCGAGCAGTACTTC. This translates into CASTPLTGTGEQYF.

The J gene is TRBJ1-2, the V gene TRBV3-1 (or the pseudogene TRBV3-2), with TRBD1 identical over 7 bases. Germline loops: CDR1 LGHDT, CDR2 YNNKEL (reference sequence). V gave up 2 bases and J gave up 3 bases; unmatched junction bases: 12. CDR3 size: 17 residues. The CDR3 region is CASSQSGRGYGDYGYTF. CDR3 coding DNA: TGTGCCAGCAGCCAATCGGGCAGGGGGTATGGAGACTATGGCTACACCTTC.

Here the CDR3 reads CATSDLGREGTQYF. The CDR3 DNA follows: TGTGCCACCAGTGATTTAGGCCGGGAAGGGACCCAGTACTTC. The J gene is TRBJ2-5, the V gene TRBV24-1, with a weak D call TRBD2 (5 bases). The CDR3 covers 14 residues. CDR1 KGHDR and CDR2 SFDVKD come from the germline V gene. Trimming shortened V by 1 base and J by 7 bases, and 12 bases separated the two germline ends.

The chain links TRBV19 to TRBJ1-3; no clear D. The CDR3 contains 11 residues. V lost 10 bases and J lost 0, with 4 bases in between. Germline loops: CDR1 LNHDA, CDR2 SQIVND (reference sequence). Here the CDR3 reads CATYSGNTIYF. CDR3 coding DNA: TGTGCCACCTACTCTGGAAACACCATATATTTT.

The chain combines TRBV29-1 with TRBJ2-7; 10 bases match TRBD2. This CDR3 has 15 residues. The V segment lost 2 bases and the J segment 1 base; nucleotides outside the gene matches: 5. Germline CDR1 reads SQVTM; CDR2 reads ANQGSEA. The CDR3 is CSVEFLGLASYEQYF. The DNA of the CDR3 is TGCAGCGTTGAATTCCTGGGACTAGCGTCCTACGAGCAGTACTTC.

The chain employs TRBV4-1 and TRBJ2-7, with 10 bases aligning to TRBD2. There are 16 residues in the CDR3. Trimming at V came to 2 bases and at J to 2 bases, leaving 6 bases not matched to a gene. From germline, CDR1 is MGHRA and CDR2 YSYEKL. The CDR3 reads CASSQTSGDPPYEQYF. The CDR3 bases are TGCGCCAGCAGCCAAACTAGCGGGGACCCCCCCTACGAGCAGTACTTC.

V and J are TRBV19 and TRBJ2-7, with 11 bases aligning to TRBD1. The ends lost 5 bases at V and 1 base at J; junction bases unmatched: 7. Looked up from germline, CDR1 is LNHDA and CDR2 is SQIVND (reference sequence). The CDR3 runs 16 residues. The CDR3 reads CASSVSGTGGSYEQYF. For the CDR3, the DNA is TGTGCCAGTAGTGTCTCCGGGACAGGGGGATCCTACGAGCAGTACTTC.

This clone has more than one count but fewer than ten. The V and J genes are TRBV19 and TRBJ1-1; no clear D. The CDR3 runs 16 residues. Trimming took 3 bases from V and 1 from J, leaving 15 bases between them. The germline V gene encodes CDR1 LNHDA and CDR2 SQIVND (reference sequence). In DNA form, the CDR3 reads TGTGCCAGTAGTATTGGCGGGCTCCGACCGAACACTGAAGCTTTCTTT. Translation: CASSIGGLRPNTEAFF.

The chain employs TRBV5-6 and TRBJ2-7; possible D gene TRBD2, 7 bases. CDR3 size: 14 residues. Germline CDR1 and CDR2: SGHDT and YYEEEE. Trimming shortened V by 2 bases and J by 5 bases, and 14 bases separated the two germline ends. CDR3 protein: CASSLRRGTNEQYF. The CDR3 DNA reads TGTGCCAGCAGCTTAAGGCGGGGGACAAACGAGCAGTACTTC. Full variable domain (rest looked up from reference TRBV5-6 and TRBJ2-7): DAGVTQSPTHLIKTRGQQVTLRCSPKSGHDTVSWYQQALGQGPQFIFQYYEEEERQRGNFPDRFSGHQFPNYSSELNVNALLLGDSALYLCASSLRRGTNEQYFGPGTRLTVT.

The chain recombines TRBV18 with TRBJ2-3; TRBD2 agrees at 7 bases. The CDR3 spans 16 residues. Germline V gene data show CDR1 as KGHSH and CDR2 as LQKENI. The junction had 6 bases not matched to a gene; V was cut back by 0 bases and J by 3 bases. In nucleotides, the CDR3 is TGTGCCAGCTCACCACCGTCGGGAGGTATGACAGATACGCAGTATTTT. Protein sequence: CASSPPSGGMTDTQYF.

The chain uses TRBV2 and TRBJ1-5, with 8 positions matching TRBD1. CDR1 is SNHLY and CDR2 is FYNNEI in the germline V gene. This CDR3 region has 18 residues. The V and J ends lost 2 bases and 3 bases, in that order; junction bases with no gene match: 12. The CDR3 sequence is CASSESGKGQGSNQPQHF. CDR3 nucleotide sequence: TGTGCCAGCAGTGAATCGGGGAAAGGACAGGGCTCCAATCAGCCCCAGCATTTT. Full variable domain (remainder filled in from reference TRBV2 and TRBJ1-5): EPEVTQTPSHQVTQMGQEVILRCVPISNHLYFYWYRQILGQKVEFLVSFYNNEISEKSEIFDDQFSVERPDGSNFTLKIRSTKLEDSAMYFCASSESGKGQGSNQPQHFGDGTRLSIL.

The chain is built from TRBV20-1 and TRBJ2-7, with D maybe TRBD1 (5 bases). Germline CDR1 and CDR2: DFQATT and SNEGSKA (reference sequence). V lost 4 bases to trimming and J lost 7 bases, with 11 bases between them. The CDR3 sequence is 11 residues long. In nucleotides, the CDR3 is TGCAGTGCTAATTTGGGGCGGGAGCAGTACTTC. Protein product: CSANLGREQYF.

This sequence joins TRBV5-1 and TRBJ1-1; TRBD1 is a possible D gene (6 bases). The CDR3 has 15 residues. Looked up from germline, CDR1 is SGHRS and CDR2 is YFSETQ. Trimming stripped 4 bases from V and 4 bases from J, with 17 bases between. The CDR3 bases are TGCGCCAGCAGCGCCGGGTCGGGGGGGCGCACTGAAGCTTTCTTT. Its protein is CASSAGSGGRTEAFF.

The rearrangement links TRBV7-2 to TRBJ2-5; a weak D match, TRBD2 (7 bases). This CDR3 is built from 16 residues. Looked up from germline, CDR1 is SGHTA and CDR2 is FQGNSA. Between the trimmed V and J ends, which lost 2 bases and 2 bases, there was a span of 15 bases. The CDR3 DNA follows: TGTGCCAGCAGCTTACAGGGGACTACCTATCAAGAGACCCAGTACTTC. Translated, it gives CASSLQGTTYQETQYF.

This clone is a singleton in its sample. The V gene is TRBV30, the J gene TRBJ2-3; 8 nucleotides align to TRBD1. The V segment lost 0 bases and the J segment 6 bases; nucleotides outside the gene matches: 20. Germline CDR1 and CDR2: GTSNPN and SVGIG (reference sequence). This CDR3 has 19 residues. For the CDR3, the DNA is TGTGCCTGGAGTGTAGATAGCCACTCCAGACAGGGGTTTTTCGATACGCAGTATTTT. It encodes CAWSVDSHSRQGFFDTQYF.

J is TRBJ2-7 and V is TRBV6-2 or TRBV6-3, with TRBD1 matching over 9 bases. The germline V gene encodes CDR1 MNHEY and CDR2 SVGEGT. V gave up 1 base and J gave up 2 bases; unmatched junction bases: 3. This CDR3 is 15 amino acids long. CDR3 nucleotide sequence: TGTGCCAGCAGTTACTTGGACAGGGGCCCCTACGAGCAGTACTTC. This gives the protein CASSYLDRGPYEQYF.

This chain links TRBV28 with TRBJ2-1; 7 positions agree with TRBD2. CDR3 size: 16 residues. Trimming at V came to 2 bases and at J to 4 bases, leaving 8 bases not matched to a gene. Germline values: CDR1 MDHEN, CDR2 SYDVKM. The CDR3 DNA reads as TGTGCCAGCAGTTTAATCGCCAGCGGGATATACAATGAGCAGTTCTTC. It yields the protein CASSLIASGIYNEQFF.

The chain recombines TRBV6-5 with TRBJ2-3; D is perhaps TRBD2 (6 bases). This CDR3 contains 13 residues. V shed 8 bases and J shed 8 bases, with 17 bases lying between them. Germline V gene sequence: CDR1 MNHEY, CDR2 SVGAGI. CDR3 residues: CASGGLAVGTQYF. The CDR3 bases are TGTGCCAGCGGGGGACTGGCCGTCGGTACGCAGTATTTT.

The table lists this clone with a few counts. The chain is built from TRBV19 and TRBJ2-7; 10 positions match TRBD1. With V trimmed by 3 bases and J by 4 bases, 6 bases remained unmatched. Germline lookup yields CDR1 LNHDA and CDR2 SQIVND (reference sequence). The CDR3 runs to 15 residues. The CDR3, as DNA: TGTGCCAGTAGTATGATATGGGACAGGGGTTACGAGCAGTACTTC. Amino acids: CASSMIWDRGYEQYF.